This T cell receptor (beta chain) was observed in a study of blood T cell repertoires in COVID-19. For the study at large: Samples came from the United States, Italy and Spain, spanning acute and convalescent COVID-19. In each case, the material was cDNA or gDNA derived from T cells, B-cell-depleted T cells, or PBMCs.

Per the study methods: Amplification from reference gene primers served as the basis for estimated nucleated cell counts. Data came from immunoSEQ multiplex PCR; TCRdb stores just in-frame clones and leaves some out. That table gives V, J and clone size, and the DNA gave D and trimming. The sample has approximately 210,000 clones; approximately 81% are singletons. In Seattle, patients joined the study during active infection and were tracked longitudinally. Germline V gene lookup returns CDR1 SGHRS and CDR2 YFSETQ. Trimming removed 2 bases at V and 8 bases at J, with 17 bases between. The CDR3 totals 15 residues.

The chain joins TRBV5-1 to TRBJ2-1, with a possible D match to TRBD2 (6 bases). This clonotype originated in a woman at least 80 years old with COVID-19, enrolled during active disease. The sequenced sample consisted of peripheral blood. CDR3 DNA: TGCGCCAGCAGCTTCGGGAGACAATTTTCGGATGAGCAGTTCTTC. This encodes CASSFGRQFSDEQFF.